The 4 T cell receptor beta chains presented below share a single source sample, sequenced in a study of blood T cell repertoires in COVID-19. Libraries were prepared by immunoSEQ multiplex PCR; TCRdb keeps only in-frame clonotypes and omits some of them. The data contain over 150,000 clones, 60% to 80% of them singletons. The specimen sequenced was PBMCs or T cells enriched from blood (not recorded which). The receptors stem from a woman in her forties or fifties who had recovered from COVID-19.

V gene TRBV6-5 combines with J gene TRBJ1-2; D gene uncertain. V was clipped by 6 bases and J by 4 bases, with 9 bases between them. Germline CDR1 MNHEY, CDR2 SVGAGI. The CDR3 loop spans 12 amino acids. The chain's CDR3 is CASRTGSYGYTF. CDR3 nucleotide sequence: TGTGCCAGCAGGACGGGGTCCTATGGCTACACCTTC.

The chain has TRBV7-2 and TRBJ1-1; D is uncertain. Germline CDR1 and CDR2: SGHTA and FQGNSA. The CDR3 is 13 amino acids. Trimming took 4 bases from V and 0 from J, leaving 6 bases between them. The CDR3 protein is CASSYSMNTEAFF. In DNA form, the CDR3 reads TGTGCCAGCAGCTACTCAATGAACACTGAAGCTTTCTTT.

The chain carries TRBV27 and TRBJ1-5, with D maybe TRBD1 (6 bases). The CDR3 has 15 residues. In germline, CDR1 is MNHEY, CDR2 SMNVEV (reference sequence). Trimming left V 5 bases short and J 0 bases short, with 11 bases between. The CDR3 loop reads CASSPRTDSNQPQHF. The CDR3 coding sequence is TGTGCCAGCAGTCCACGGACAGATAGCAATCAGCCCCAGCATTTT.

The chain has TRBV9 and TRBJ2-1, with TRBD1 as a possible D gene (6 bases). Per the germline V gene, CDR1 is SGDLS and CDR2 is YYNGEE. The CDR3 covers 15 residues. V was trimmed by 0 bases and J by 3 bases, leaving 10 bases between them. The CDR3 here is CASSVVGQSYNEQFF. Written as DNA, the CDR3 is TGTGCCAGCAGCGTAGTCGGACAGAGCTACAATGAGCAGTTCTTC. The full variable domain, with the rest looked up from reference TRBV9 and TRBJ2-1, is DSGVTQTPKHLITATGQRVTLRCSPRSGDLSVYWYQQSLDQGLQFLIQYYNGEERAKGNILERFSAQQFPDLHSELNLSSLELGDSALYFCASSVVGQSYNEQFFGPGTRLTVL.